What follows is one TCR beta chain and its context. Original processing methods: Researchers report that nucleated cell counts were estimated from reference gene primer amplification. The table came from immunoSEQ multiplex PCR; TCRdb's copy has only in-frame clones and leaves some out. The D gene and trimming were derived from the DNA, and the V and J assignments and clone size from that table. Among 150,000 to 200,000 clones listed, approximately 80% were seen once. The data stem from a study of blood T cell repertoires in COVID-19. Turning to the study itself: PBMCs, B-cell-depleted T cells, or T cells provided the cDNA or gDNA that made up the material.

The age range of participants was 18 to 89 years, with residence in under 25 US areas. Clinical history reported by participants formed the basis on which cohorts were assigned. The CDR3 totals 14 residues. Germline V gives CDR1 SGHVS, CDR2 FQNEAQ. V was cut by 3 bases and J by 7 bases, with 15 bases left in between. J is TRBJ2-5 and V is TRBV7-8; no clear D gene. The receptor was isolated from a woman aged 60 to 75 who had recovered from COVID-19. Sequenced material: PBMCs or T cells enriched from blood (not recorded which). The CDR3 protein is CASSLFGYRGTQYF. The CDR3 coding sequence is TGTGCCAGCAGCTTGTTTGGTTATAGAGGGACCCAGTACTTC.